Presented here are 5 T cell receptor beta chains from one specimen sequenced in a study of blood T cell repertoires in COVID-19. Data came from immunoSEQ multiplex PCR; TCRdb stores just in-frame clones and leaves some out. This sample has 150,000 to 200,000 clones; around 90% occur once, and the top ten carry over 15%. Sequencing was performed on peripheral blood. The receptors here all came from a man aged 60 to 75 with active or convalescent COVID-19.

V usage is TRBV3-1 (or the pseudogene TRBV3-2) and J usage is TRBJ1-6; tentative D call: TRBD1 (6 bases). Trimming cost V 4 bases and J 10 bases, with 17 bases left between them. Germline CDR1 reads LGHDT; CDR2 reads YNNKEL (reference sequence). CDR3 size: 15 residues. The CDR3 reads CASSPAQGIGSPLHF. DNA for the CDR3: TGTGCCAGCAGCCCCGCGCAGGGGATAGGGTCACCCCTCCACTTT.

The chain links TRBV6-2 or TRBV6-3 to TRBJ1-5; D not resolved. This CDR3 is built from 15 residues. V was cut by 0 bases and J by 3 bases, with 9 bases left in between. Germline loops: CDR1 MNHEY, CDR2 SVGEGT. CDR3 in amino acids: CASSYSRANNQPQHF. CDR3 sequence (DNA): TGTGCCAGCAGTTACTCCCGCGCAAACAATCAGCCCCAGCATTTT.

The chain joins TRBV6-5 to TRBJ2-3; D may be TRBD1 (7 bases). Per the germline V gene, CDR1 is MNHEY and CDR2 is SVGAGI. The CDR3 runs to 15 residues. V was cut by 5 bases and J by 3 bases, with 15 bases left in between. The CDR3, as DNA: TGTGCCAGCAGTCACAGGGGACTTTCGACAGATACGCAGTATTTT. Residues: CASSHRGLSTDTQYF.

The CDR3 region has the DNA TGCGCCAGCTCCGACAGGTTTAGCACAGATACGCAGTATTTT. As protein: CASSDRFSTDTQYF. The chain joins TRBV10-1 to TRBJ2-3; D possibly corresponds to TRBD1 (6 bases). Germline loops: CDR1 WNHNN, CDR2 SYGVQD (reference sequence). The CDR3 length is 14 residues. V was trimmed by 8 bases and J by 0 bases, leaving 12 bases between them.

The CDR3 DNA follows: TGTGCCAGCAGTTACTCGACGGCAGGGGAAGAGACCCAGTACTTC. It translates to CASSYSTAGEETQYF. The chain links TRBV6-5 to TRBJ2-5; TRBD1 is a possible D gene (6 bases). With 0 bases removed from V and 3 bases from J, the gap between germline ends came to 11 bases. This CDR3 contains 15 residues. Germline V gene data show CDR1 as MNHEY and CDR2 as SVGAGI.